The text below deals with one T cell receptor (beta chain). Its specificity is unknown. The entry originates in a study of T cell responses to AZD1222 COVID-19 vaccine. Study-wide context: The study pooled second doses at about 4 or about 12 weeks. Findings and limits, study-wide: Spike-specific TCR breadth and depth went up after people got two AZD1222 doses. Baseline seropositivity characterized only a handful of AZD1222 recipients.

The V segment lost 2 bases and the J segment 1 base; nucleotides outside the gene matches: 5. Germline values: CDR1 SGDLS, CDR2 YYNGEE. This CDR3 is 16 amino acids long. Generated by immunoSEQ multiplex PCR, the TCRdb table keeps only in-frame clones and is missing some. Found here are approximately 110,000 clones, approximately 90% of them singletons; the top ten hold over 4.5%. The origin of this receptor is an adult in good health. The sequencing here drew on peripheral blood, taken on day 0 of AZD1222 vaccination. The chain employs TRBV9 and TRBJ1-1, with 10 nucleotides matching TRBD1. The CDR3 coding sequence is TGTGCCAGCAGCGTCGAGAGGACAGGGGGGAACACTGAAGCTTTCTTT. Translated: CASSVERTGGNTEAFF.